This T cell receptor (beta chain) emerged from a study of cytomegalovirus exposure and HLA in healthy donors (TCRdb year 2017). In terms of the full investigation: An earlier analysis of approximately 600 of the donors reported 250 to 300 Gb of sequence data and 117 million unique TCR beta sequences from around 200 million T cells. An early release covering 550 to 700 HLA-typed donors comprised about 320 gigabases of sequencing data and roughly 86 million unique TCR sequences. Of the roughly 400 genotyped donors, 70% to 90% were placed in the genetic ancestry cluster associated with self-reported Caucasian donors. The study was designed to test whether signatures of past pathogen exposure could be identified by cataloging public T cell receptors. Using immunosequencing, the study profiled T cell repertoires from roughly 650 subjects and related those repertoires to cytomegalovirus serostatus. In addition to the first cohort of approximately 650 subjects, a separate validation cohort of about 120 different subjects was used. To predict cytomegalovirus infection status, the study combined high-throughput TCR immunosequencing, statistical association of individual TCRs with disease status, and machine learning. A later analysis re-analyzed previously published TCR beta repertoires from 666 donors and added high-resolution HLA genotyping to study TCR occurrence patterns. Rather than drawing on any new phenotypic data, the later analysis identified candidate immune exposures from TCR beta sequences and the way those sequences occurred across donors. An earlier analysis of a few hundred of the donors applied high-throughput TCR beta sequencing to assess whether each TCR beta V gene segment acted as functional or pseudogenic. Donor age, sex, ethnicity and CMV serostatus were compiled together with the repertoire data. In a later genetic analysis, genome-wide SNP genotypes for about 55% of the roughly 670 donors were used, and that subset was treated as a discovery cohort. Every repertoire in the discovery cohort had been generated on one and the same sequencing platform. Both class I and class II loci were covered by HLA typing, at four-digit resolution. Typing coverage varied by locus: roughly 629-630 donors for A, B, C, DRB1 and DQB1; roughly 520 for DQA1; over 600 for DPA1; 450 to 480 for DPB1. Roughly 5 DR-DQ haplotypes were handled as single units for association and clustering, since linkage in the cohort was strong. Among 300 to 500 genotyped donors of the cohort, an average of around 220,000 unique TCR beta nucleotide sequences was sequenced per donor, of which roughly 17% were non-productive.

This clone was picked up a small number of times. The antigen it recognizes is unknown. Nothing much larger sits one base from this clone, and base qualities are not available. Trimming accounts for 4 bases at V and 10 bases at J, while the number of junction bases matched to no gene is 10. From cysteine to phenylalanine, the CDR3 is 14 amino acids long. The CDR3 DNA has 42 bases and is translated from base 1. For CDR1 and CDR2, the germline V gene (reference sequence) lists GTSNPN and SVGIG. The cohort comprised approximately 700 healthy bone marrow donors. At the time of sampling, all cohort members were nominally healthy, though unrecorded immune exposures were likely present. The donor was CMV seropositive and was included in the group of 250 to 350 seropositive cohort members. Each donor provided a peripheral blood sample, and peripheral blood mononuclear cells were used for TCR beta sequencing. Genomic DNA extraction from the blood cell samples was performed with the Qiagen DNeasy Blood Extraction Kit.

The study at large found these results: Because counts were too low, 15 or so rarely observed V segments, including chromosome 9 orphons, were excluded from the earlier analysis of about 500 of the donors. A later analysis found that TCR association rates varied across HLA loci, with DRB1 alleles showing the most associated TCRs and HLA-C alleles the fewest. Sequencing depth was assumed to be roughly uniform across donors in the presence/absence analyses, though that assumption may not hold. CMV serostatus was the only immune exposure information available for the cohort. In a later analysis, several top co-occurrence clusters were reported to appear linked to parvovirus B19, influenza, CMV and Epstein-Barr virus. When HLA alleles, especially DR and DQ, strongly co-occurred, attributing TCR associations to individual alleles was difficult. A few of the identified cytomegalovirus-associated TCR beta chains were confirmed in vitro to be specific for cytomegalovirus antigens. This cohort had only TCR beta chains sequenced, and the lack of alpha or paired-chain data limited which features could be detected. In both the original and validation cohorts, the classifier was reported to diagnose cytomegalovirus status with high specificity and sensitivity. V-gene and J-gene trimming of TCR beta chains was associated with a missense DCLRE1C variant in a later genetic analysis, and the association was replicated in an independent cohort. The 87-base-pair reads could not distinguish some IMGT-functional V segments, including TRBV6-2 and TRBV6-3, so those segments were excluded. Compared with the 666-donor mean, donors in an Asian-associated ancestry cluster had fewer N-insertions in productive TCRs, according to a later genetic analysis. In a later analysis, most CMV-associated TCR beta chains were found to appear HLA-restricted, with HLA associations seemingly driven largely by CMV exposure. A cluster of highly shared sequence variants was judged likely to be a technical artifact of the sequencing pipeline. Linkage disequilibrium might explain the correlated functional status among segregating V segments, but an unknown experimental factor could not be excluded. Most TCR sequences were observed very rarely across donors, whereas some public TCRs were present in many individuals. In a later analysis, HLA-associated TCR beta chains showed more clonal expansion and lower generation probabilities than non-associated chains that were equally common. It was suggested by the authors that the approach could potentially be generalized to other disease states and immunological phenotypes. Broadly in line with IMGT annotations, most TCR beta V segments showed up in productive rearrangements about 90% or about 30% of the time in an earlier analysis of 450 to 750 of the donors. A later analysis associated about 17,000 TCR beta sequences with specific HLA alleles at a false discovery rate of 0.05. A further reported finding was that TCR beta sequences accurately predicted the HLA-A and HLA-B alleles for most subjects in the first cohort. In the study, around 150 TCR beta chains were listed as associated with cytomegalovirus. Because some donors lacked HLA typing at each locus, the association tests relied only on the typed subset.

The library was built by means of the immunoSEQ multiplex PCR assay. For the multiplex PCR, a mixture combining 60 forward primers for TCR Vbeta segments and 13 reverse primers for TCR Jbeta segments was used. A multiplex PCR assay on genomic DNA amplified the CDR3 region of rearranged TCR beta genes. On the Illumina HiSeq System, the amplified TCR beta libraries were sequenced as 87-base-pair reads. Turning to the authors' computational methods: In a later analysis, 80 million or so unique TCR beta chains were counted across the approximately 640 repertoires, and roughly 11 million of these chains were shared by at least two donors. To remove PCR and sequencing errors, raw reads were error-corrected and collapsed into unique sequences using a nearest-neighbor algorithm that merged closely related sequences. Alignment of CDR3 sequences to IMGT reference sequences was used to assign V, D and J gene segments. For a sequence to be retained, at least a six-nucleotide match to both a V gene segment and a J gene segment was required. A rearrangement was called productive if the CDR3 had no stop codons and remained in frame with V and J, and every other rearrangement was called non-productive. Following IMGT convention, CDR3 was defined as the stretch from the second conserved V-encoded cysteine up to the conserved J-encoded phenylalanine. Sequences without an unambiguous match to a single V gene segment were excluded from the earlier analysis of approximately 560 of the donors. In an earlier analysis of 587 of the donors, a V segment was called functional when productive rearrangements were above 56.7%, and segregating when the standard deviation between donors exceeded 5%. A statistical classification framework was developed to diagnose cytomegalovirus status using the catalog of TCR beta chain sequences. In a later analysis, TCR nucleotide sequences were compared against IMGT/GENE-DB human TR gene sequences so that V and J genes could be assigned. Using the TCRdist pipeline, a later analysis assigned CDR3 sequences along with most-parsimonious VDJ recombination scenarios. In a later analysis, each TCR beta chain was defined by its CDR3 amino acid sequence together with its V-gene family, and reads lacking a unique V-gene family were excluded. As a way to deal with suspected cross-contamination and a sequencing artifact, a later analysis dropped 450 to 600 nucleotide sequences that were highly shared and had low generation probability. In a later analysis, a clonal expansion index was calculated for each public chain from normalized within-repertoire ranks of inferred template counts. In a later analysis, generation probabilities were computed using a VDJ recombination model fitted to out-of-frame rearrangements, and the results were checked against IGoR. In a later analysis, hypergeometric tests were used to score TCR-TCR, TCR-HLA and TCR-CMV co-occurrence, with a repertoire-size bias correction applied to TCR pairs. In a later analysis, false discovery rates were estimated by permuting HLA or CMV assignments 20 times. In a later analysis, co-occurring TCRs were grouped with DBSCAN, and TCRdist sequence similarity was added when clustering was performed within HLA-allele-positive subsets. Repertoires with fewer than 30,000 or more than 120,000 public chains, plus five repertoires with anomalous nucleotide sharing, were excluded from co-occurrence clustering. TCRdb holds this immuneACCESS table with in-frame rearrangements only. Some clones are missing; in checked studies, unresolved V genes explain under half, and the rest has no known cause. V and J calls and clone size are given by that table; D and trimming were obtained from the DNA. This sample holds more than 90,000 clones; over 60% were observed only once. The ten largest clones take up over 5% of the sample.

The chain links TRBV30 with TRBJ1-6; the central 7 bases match TRBD1. The sequenced sample was PBMCs. The clonotype was recovered from a boy under 18 in good health and CMV-seropositive. The nucleotides are TGTGCCTGGACCTATCAGGGGGTGGGGTCACCCCTCCACTTT. Its protein is CAWTYQGVGSPLHF.